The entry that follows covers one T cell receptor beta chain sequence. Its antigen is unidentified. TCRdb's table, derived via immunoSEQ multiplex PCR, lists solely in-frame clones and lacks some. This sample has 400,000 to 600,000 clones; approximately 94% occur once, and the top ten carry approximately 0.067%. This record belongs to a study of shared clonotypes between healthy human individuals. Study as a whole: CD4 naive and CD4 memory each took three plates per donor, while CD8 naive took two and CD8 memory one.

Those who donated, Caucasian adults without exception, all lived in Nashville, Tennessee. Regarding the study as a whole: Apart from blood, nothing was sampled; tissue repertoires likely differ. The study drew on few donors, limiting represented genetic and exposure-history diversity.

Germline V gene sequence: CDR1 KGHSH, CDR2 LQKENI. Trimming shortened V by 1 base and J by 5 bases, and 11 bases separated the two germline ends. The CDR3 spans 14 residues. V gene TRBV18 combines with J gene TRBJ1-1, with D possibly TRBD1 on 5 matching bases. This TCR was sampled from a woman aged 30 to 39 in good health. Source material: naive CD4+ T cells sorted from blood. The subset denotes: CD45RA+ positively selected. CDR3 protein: CASSPQGSGTEAFF. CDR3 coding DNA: TGTGCCAGCTCACCACAGGGGTCGGGTACTGAAGCTTTCTTT.